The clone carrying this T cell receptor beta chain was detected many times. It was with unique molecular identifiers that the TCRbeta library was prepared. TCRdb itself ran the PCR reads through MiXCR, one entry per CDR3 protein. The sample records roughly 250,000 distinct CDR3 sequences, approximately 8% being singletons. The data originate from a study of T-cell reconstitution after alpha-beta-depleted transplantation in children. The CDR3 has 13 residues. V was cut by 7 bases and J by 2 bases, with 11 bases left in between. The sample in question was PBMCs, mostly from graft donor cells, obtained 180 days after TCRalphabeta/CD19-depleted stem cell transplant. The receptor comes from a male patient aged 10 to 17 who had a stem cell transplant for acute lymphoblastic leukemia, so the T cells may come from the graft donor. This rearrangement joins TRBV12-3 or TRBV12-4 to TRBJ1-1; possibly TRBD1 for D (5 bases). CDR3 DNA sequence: TGTGCCAGCATCCTTACAGGAAACACTGAAGCTTTCTTT. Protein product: CASILTGNTEAFF.